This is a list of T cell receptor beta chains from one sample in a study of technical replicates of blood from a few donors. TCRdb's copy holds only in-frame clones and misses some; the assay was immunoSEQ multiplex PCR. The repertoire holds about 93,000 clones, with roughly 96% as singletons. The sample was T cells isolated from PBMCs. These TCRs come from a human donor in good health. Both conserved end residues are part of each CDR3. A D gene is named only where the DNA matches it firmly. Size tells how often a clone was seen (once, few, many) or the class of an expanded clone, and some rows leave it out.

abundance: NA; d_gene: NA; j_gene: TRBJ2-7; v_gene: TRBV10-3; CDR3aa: CAISQLKGYEQYF; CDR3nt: TGTGCCATCAGCCAACTTAAGGGGTACGAGCAGTACTTC
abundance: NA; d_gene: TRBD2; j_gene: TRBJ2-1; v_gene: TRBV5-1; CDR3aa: CASNPSGSYNEQFF; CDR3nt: TGCGCCAGCAACCCTAGCGGGAGCTACAATGAGCAGTTCTTC
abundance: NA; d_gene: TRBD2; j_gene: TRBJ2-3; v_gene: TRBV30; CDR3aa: CAWSPMSGGALKDTQYF; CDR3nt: TGTGCCTGGAGTCCGATGAGCGGGGGGGCCTTAAAAGATACGCAGTATTTT
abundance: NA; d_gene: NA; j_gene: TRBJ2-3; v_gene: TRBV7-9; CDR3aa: CASSLNPGLRGRSTDTQYF; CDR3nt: TGTGCCAGCAGCTTAAACCCGGGACTGCGGGGTCGAAGCACAGATACGCAGTATTTT
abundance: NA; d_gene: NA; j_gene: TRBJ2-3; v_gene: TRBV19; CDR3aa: CASSIWQELGDTQYF; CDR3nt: TGTGCCAGTAGTATCTGGCAGGAATTGGGAGATACGCAGTATTTT
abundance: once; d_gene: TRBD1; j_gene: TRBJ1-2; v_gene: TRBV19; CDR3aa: CASARPTGNYGYTF; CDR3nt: TGTGCCAGTGCCCGACCGACAGGGAACTATGGCTACACCTTC
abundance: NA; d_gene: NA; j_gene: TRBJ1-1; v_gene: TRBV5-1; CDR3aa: CASSSGGGGLNSEAFF; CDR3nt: TGCGCCAGCAGCTCTGGTGGCGGCGGGCTCAACTCTGAAGCTTTCTTT
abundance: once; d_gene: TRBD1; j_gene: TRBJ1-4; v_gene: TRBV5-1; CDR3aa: CASSPGRTGAPNEKLFF; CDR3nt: TGCGCCAGCAGCCCAGGTCGGACAGGGGCCCCTAATGAAAAACTGTTTTTT
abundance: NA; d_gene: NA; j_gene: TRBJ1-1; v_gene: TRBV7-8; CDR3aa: CASSLGQSWGFNTEAFF; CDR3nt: TGTGCCAGCAGCTTGGGTCAGAGCTGGGGCTTTAACACTGAAGCTTTCTTT
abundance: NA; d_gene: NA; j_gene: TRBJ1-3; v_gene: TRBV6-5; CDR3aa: CASKYRVGNTIYF; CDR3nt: TGTGCCAGCAAGTACAGGGTTGGAAACACCATATATTTT
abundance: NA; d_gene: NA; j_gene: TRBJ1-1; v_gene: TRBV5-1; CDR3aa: CASSLEGMNTEAFF; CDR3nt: TGCGCCAGCAGCTTGGAGGGGATGAACACTGAAGCTTTCTTT
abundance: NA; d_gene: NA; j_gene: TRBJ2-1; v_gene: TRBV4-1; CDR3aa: CASSQDPYFPNEQFF; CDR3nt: TGCGCCAGCAGCCAAGATCCTTACTTCCCAAATGAGCAGTTCTTC
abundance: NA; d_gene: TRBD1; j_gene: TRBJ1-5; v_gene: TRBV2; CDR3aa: CASKDRSQNQPQHF; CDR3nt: TGTGCCAGCAAGGACAGGTCCCAGAATCAGCCCCAGCATTTT
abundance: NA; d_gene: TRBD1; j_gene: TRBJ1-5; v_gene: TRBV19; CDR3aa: CASSMGRGLGNQPQHF; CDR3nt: TGTGCCAGTAGTATGGGCAGGGGGCTCGGGAATCAGCCCCAGCATTTT
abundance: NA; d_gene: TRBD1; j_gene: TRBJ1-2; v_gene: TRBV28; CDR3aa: CASSPGQGSYGYTF; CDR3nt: TGTGCCAGCAGCCCGGGACAGGGGTCCTATGGCTACACCTTC
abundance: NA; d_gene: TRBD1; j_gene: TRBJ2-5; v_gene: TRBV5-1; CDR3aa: CASSTRTGGETQYF; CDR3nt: TGCGCCAGCAGCACACGGACAGGGGGAGAGACCCAGTACTTC
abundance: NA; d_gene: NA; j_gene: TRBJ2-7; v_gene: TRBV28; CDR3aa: CASAGYDRATYEQYF; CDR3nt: TGTGCCAGCGCTGGATATGACAGAGCTACCTACGAGCAGTACTTC
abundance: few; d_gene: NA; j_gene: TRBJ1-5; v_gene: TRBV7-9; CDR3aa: CASSSRTVMHQPQHF; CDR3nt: TGTGCCAGCAGCTCTAGGACAGTTATGCATCAGCCCCAGCATTTT
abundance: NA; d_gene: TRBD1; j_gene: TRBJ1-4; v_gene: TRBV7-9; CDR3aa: CASSTDRGANEKLFF; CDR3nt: TGTGCCAGCAGCACCGACAGGGGAGCTAATGAAAAACTGTTTTTT
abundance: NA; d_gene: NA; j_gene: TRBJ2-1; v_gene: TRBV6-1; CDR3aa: CASSGGERAHTAGEQFF; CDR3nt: TGTGCCAGCAGTGGGGGTGAGCGGGCCCACACCGCGGGGGAGCAGTTCTTC
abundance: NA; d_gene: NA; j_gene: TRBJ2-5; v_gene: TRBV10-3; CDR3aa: CAISDFLGGETQYF; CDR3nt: TGTGCCATCAGTGACTTCCTCGGCGGAGAGACCCAGTACTTC
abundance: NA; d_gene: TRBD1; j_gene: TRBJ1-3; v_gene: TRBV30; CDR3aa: CAWTGQLLSGNTIYF; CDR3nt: TGTGCCTGGACGGGACAGCTCCTTTCTGGAAACACCATATATTTT
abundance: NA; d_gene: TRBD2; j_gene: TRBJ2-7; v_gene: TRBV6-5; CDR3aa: CASSPPSGTYEQYF; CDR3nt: TGTGCCAGCAGTCCCCCCAGCGGGACCTACGAGCAGTACTTC
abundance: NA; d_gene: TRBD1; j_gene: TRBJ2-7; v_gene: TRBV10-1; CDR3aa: CASSDSRTGGHEQYF; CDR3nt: TGCGCCAGCAGTGACTCCAGGACAGGGGGCCACGAGCAGTACTTC
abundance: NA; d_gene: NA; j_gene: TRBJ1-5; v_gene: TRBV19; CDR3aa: CASSIDGGARQPQHF; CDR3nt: TGTGCCAGTAGTATAGACGGGGGAGCTCGTCAGCCCCAGCATTTT
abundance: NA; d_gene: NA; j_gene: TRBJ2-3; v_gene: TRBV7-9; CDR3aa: CASSLRETTDTQYF; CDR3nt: TGTGCCAGCAGTCTTCGGGAGACCACAGATACGCAGTATTTT
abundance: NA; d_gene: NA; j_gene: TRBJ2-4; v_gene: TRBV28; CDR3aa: CASSPLGRSKNIQYF; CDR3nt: TGTGCCAGCAGCCCGCTGGGGCGGTCCAAAAACATTCAGTACTTC
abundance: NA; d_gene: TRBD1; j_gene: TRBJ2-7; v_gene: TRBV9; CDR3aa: CASSVGDRGIYEQYF; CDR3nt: TGTGCCAGCAGCGTAGGAGACAGGGGGATCTACGAGCAGTACTTC
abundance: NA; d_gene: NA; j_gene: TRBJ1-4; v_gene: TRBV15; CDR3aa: CATSRPLGGQDGKLFF; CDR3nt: TGTGCCACCAGCAGACCACTCGGGGGGCAGGACGGAAAACTGTTTTTT
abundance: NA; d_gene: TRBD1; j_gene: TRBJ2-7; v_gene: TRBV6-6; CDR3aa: CASSPGTGGSYEQYF; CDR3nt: TGTGCCAGCAGTCCAGGGACAGGGGGTTCGTACGAGCAGTACTTC
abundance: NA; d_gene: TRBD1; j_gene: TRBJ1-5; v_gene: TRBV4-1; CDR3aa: CASSQTGIGQPQHF; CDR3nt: TGCGCCAGCAGCCAGACAGGGATAGGCCAGCCCCAGCATTTT
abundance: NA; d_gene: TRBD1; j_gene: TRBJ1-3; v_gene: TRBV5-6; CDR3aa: CASSDRGQWVGNTIYF; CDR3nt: TGTGCCAGCAGTGACAGGGGGCAATGGGTTGGAAACACCATATATTTT
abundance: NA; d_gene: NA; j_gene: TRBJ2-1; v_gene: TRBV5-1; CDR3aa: CASSESSYNEQFF; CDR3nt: TGCGCCAGCAGCGAGAGCTCCTACAATGAGCAGTTCTTC
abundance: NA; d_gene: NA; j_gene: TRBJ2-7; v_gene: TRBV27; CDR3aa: CASSLFGGLTYEQYF; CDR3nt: TGTGCCAGCAGTTTATTCGGCGGACTGACCTACGAGCAGTACTTC
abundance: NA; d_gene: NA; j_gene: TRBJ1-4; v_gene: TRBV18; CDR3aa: CASSPMRAANGGGEKLFF; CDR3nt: TGTGCCAGCTCACCTATGAGGGCGGCTAACGGAGGTGGTGAAAAACTGTTTTTT
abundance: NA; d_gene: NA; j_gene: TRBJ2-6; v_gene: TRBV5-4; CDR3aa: CASSLGSGANVLTF; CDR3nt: TGTGCCAGCAGCCTCGGTTCGGGGGCCAACGTCCTGACTTTC
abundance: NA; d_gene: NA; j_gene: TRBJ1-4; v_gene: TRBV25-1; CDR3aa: CASSEDYNEKLFF; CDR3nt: TGTGCCAGCAGTGAGGACTATAATGAAAAACTGTTTTTT
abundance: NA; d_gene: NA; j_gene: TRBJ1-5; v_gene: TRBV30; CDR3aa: CAWESGFSQPQHF; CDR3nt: TGTGCCTGGGAATCAGGGTTCTCTCAGCCCCAGCATTTT
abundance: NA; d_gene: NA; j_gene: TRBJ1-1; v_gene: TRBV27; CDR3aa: CASSSNPTGNTEAFF; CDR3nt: TGTGCCAGCAGTTCCAACCCGACAGGGAACACTGAAGCTTTCTTT
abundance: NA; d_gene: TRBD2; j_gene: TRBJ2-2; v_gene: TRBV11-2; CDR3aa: CASSLSSLAGGPRTGELFF; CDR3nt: TGTGCCAGCAGCTTATCCTCCCTAGCGGGAGGGCCCAGGACCGGGGAGCTGTTTTTT
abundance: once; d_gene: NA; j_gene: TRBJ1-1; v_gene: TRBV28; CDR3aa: CASILLPAQGTTEAFF; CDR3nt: TGTGCCAGCATCCTCCTCCCGGCACAGGGAACAACTGAAGCTTTCTTT
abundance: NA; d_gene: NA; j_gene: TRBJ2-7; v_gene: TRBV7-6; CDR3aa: CASSFDPPPGSYEQYF; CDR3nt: TGTGCCAGCAGCTTCGACCCCCCCCCGGGCTCCTACGAGCAGTACTTC
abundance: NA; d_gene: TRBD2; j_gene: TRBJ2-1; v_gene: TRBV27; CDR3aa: CASSLLAGGLYNEQFF; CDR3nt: TGTGCCAGCAGTTTATTGGCGGGGGGGCTCTACAATGAGCAGTTCTTC
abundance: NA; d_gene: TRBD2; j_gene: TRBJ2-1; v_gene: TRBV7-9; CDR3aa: CASSLKLGEGQFF; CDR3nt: TGTGCCAGCAGCTTAAAGTTGGGGGAGGGGCAGTTCTTC
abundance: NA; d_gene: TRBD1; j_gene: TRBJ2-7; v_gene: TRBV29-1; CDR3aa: CSVEEWDRGHEQYF; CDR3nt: TGCAGCGTTGAAGAATGGGACAGGGGGCACGAGCAGTACTTC
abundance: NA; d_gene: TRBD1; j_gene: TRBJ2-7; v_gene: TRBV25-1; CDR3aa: CASSGPGQGAYEQYF; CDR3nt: TGTGCCAGCAGTGGGCCGGGACAGGGGGCCTACGAGCAGTACTTC
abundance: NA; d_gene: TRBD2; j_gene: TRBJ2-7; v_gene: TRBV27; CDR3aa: CASSLLAGFYEQYF; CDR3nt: TGTGCCAGCAGTTTACTAGCGGGATTCTACGAGCAGTACTTC
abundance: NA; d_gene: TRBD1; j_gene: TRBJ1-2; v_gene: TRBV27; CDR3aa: CASSSRVEGAYGYTF; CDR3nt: TGTGCCAGCAGCTCCAGGGTTGAGGGGGCGTATGGCTACACCTTC
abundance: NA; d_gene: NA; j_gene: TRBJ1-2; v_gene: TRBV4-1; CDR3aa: CASSRRVDGRDGYTF; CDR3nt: TGCGCCAGCAGCCGCAGGGTGGACGGGAGGGATGGCTACACCTTC
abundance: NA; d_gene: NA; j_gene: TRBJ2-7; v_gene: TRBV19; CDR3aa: CATSDTGGSYEQYF; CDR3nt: TGTGCCACCTCCGATACTGGCGGATCCTACGAGCAGTACTTC
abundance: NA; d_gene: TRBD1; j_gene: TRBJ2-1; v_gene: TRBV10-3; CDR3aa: CATRTGVLYIYNEQFF; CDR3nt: TGTGCCACCAGAACAGGGGTCCTCTATATTTACAATGAGCAGTTCTTC
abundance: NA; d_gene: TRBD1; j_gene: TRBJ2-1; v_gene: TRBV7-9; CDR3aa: CASSSEDRDNEQFF; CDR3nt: TGTGCCAGCAGCTCGGAAGACAGGGACAATGAGCAGTTCTTC
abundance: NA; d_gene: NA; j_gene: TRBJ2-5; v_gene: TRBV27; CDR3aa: CASSWAGPRMKETQYF; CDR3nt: TGTGCCAGCAGTTGGGCGGGACCCCGGATGAAGGAGACCCAGTACTTC
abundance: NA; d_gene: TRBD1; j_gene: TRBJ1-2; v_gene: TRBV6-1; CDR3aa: CASSEEWGTGRRYTF; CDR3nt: TGTGCCAGCAGTGAAGAATGGGGGACAGGGAGGCGCTACACCTTC
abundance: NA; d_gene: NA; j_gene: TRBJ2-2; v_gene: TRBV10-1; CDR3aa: CASSESIGNTGELFF; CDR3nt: TGCGCCAGCAGTGAATCCATCGGGAACACCGGGGAGCTGTTTTTT